This entry lists 15 T cell receptor beta chains sequenced from one sample in a study of control samples from healthy donors and cancer patients. The protocol was immunoSEQ multiplex PCR, while the TCRdb copy is restricted to in-frame clones and leaves out a portion. The table has tens of thousands of clones, around 95% seen once. The sequencing sample was made of blood. The receptors originated from a woman younger than 35 in good health.

The chain recombines TRBV5-1 with TRBJ2-7; 7 bases are shared with TRBD1. There are 14 residues in the CDR3. After removal of 0 bases from V and 4 bases from J, the junction contained 4 bases not matched to a gene. Germline CDR1 reads SGHRS; CDR2 reads YFSETQ. The CDR3 region is CASSLEGRGYEQYF. CDR3 bases: TGCGCCAGCAGCTTGGAGGGCAGGGGGTACGAGCAGTACTTC.

The chain links TRBV7-2 to TRBJ2-5; D is ambiguous. The CDR3 runs to 13 residues. Germline assignment: CDR1 SGHTA and CDR2 FQGNSA. The V gene lost 3 bases and the J gene lost 2 bases, with 7 bases spanning the gap. CDR3 loop: CASSFSLQETQYF. The DNA for the CDR3 is TGTGCCAGCAGCTTCTCTCTACAAGAGACCCAGTACTTC.

The DNA for the CDR3 is TGTGCCAGTAGTATTACAAACACTGAAGCTTTCTTT. This translates into CASSITNTEAFF. The chain joins TRBV19 to TRBJ1-1; D is uncertain. CDR3 size: 12 residues. Trimming shortened V by 3 bases and J by 2 bases, and 4 bases separated the two germline ends. Germline-derived CDR1 and CDR2 are LNHDA and SQIVND (reference sequence).

V gene TRBV6-2 or TRBV6-3 combines with J gene TRBJ2-3, with 8 bases aligning to TRBD2. CDR1 MNHEY and CDR2 SVGEGT come from the germline V gene. The junction had 19 bases not matched to a gene; V was cut back by 4 bases and J by 10 bases. The CDR3 loop spans 17 amino acids. In nucleotides, the CDR3 is TGTGCCAGCAGTTTTCCTACGCGGGGGGCCGAGGGTCGGTCGCAGTATTTT. It codes for CASSFPTRGAEGRSQYF.

The chain couples TRBV7-9 to TRBJ2-3, with D tentatively TRBD2 (6 bases). V was shortened by 5 bases and J by 4 bases, with 16 bases between the two germline ends. This CDR3 region has 15 residues. Germline V CDR1 and CDR2: SEHNR, FQNEAQ (reference sequence). The CDR3 nucleotides are TGTGCCAGCAGCCCTGGGACTGTTCCCGCAGATACGCAGTATTTT. The encoded protein is CASSPGTVPADTQYF. The variable domain in full, completed from reference TRBV7-9 and TRBJ2-3, reads DTGVSQNPRHKITKRGQNVTFRCDPISEHNRLYWYRQTLGQGPEFLTYFQNEAQLEKSRLLSDRFSAERPKGSFSTLEIQRTEQGDSAMYLCASSPGTVPADTQYFGPGTRLTVL.

V gene TRBV14 combines with J gene TRBJ2-7, with TRBD2 matching 7 bases. This CDR3 has 16 residues. Germline values: CDR1 SGHDN, CDR2 FVKESK. The V gene end was trimmed by 1 base and the J gene end by 3 bases; junction bases not matched to a gene: 9. The CDR3 sequence: CASSQVPLKRGYEQYF. In nucleotides, the CDR3 is TGTGCCAGCAGCCAAGTCCCCCTCAAGCGGGGCTACGAGCAGTACTTC.

This clone is a singleton in its sample. The chain links TRBV5-4 to TRBJ2-3; TRBD2 matches at 13 bases. The CDR3 has 19 residues. CDR1 is SGHNT and CDR2 is YYREEE in the germline V gene (reference sequence). The V segment lost 1 base and the J segment 0 bases; nucleotides outside the gene matches: 8. The CDR3 DNA reads TGTGCCAGCAGCTTGTTACGACTAGCGGGGGGTACTAGCACAGATACGCAGTATTTT. Encoded protein: CASSLLRLAGGTSTDTQYF.

V usage is TRBV5-1 and J usage is TRBJ1-1, with D perhaps matching TRBD1 (5 bases). Germline CDR1 SGHRS, CDR2 YFSETQ. CDR3 length equals 14 residues. The V end lost 0 bases, the J end lost 4 bases, and 10 bases lay between the germline ends. As DNA, the CDR3 is TGCGCCAGCAGCTTGGAGGGAGGGGTCACTGAAGCTTTCTTT. Amino acid sequence: CASSLEGGVTEAFF.

The chain has TRBV4-3 and TRBJ2-3, with D perhaps matching TRBD1 or TRBD2 (5 bases each). The CDR3 contains 12 residues. CDR1 LGHNA and CDR2 YSLEER come from the germline V gene. V dropped 3 bases and J dropped 6 bases, with 7 bases sitting between them. In DNA form, the CDR3 reads TGCGCCAGCAGCCACTGGGGGGATACGCAGTATTTT. Residues: CASSHWGDTQYF.

J is TRBJ1-4 and V is TRBV7-8; TRBD1 agrees at 7 bases. Trimming at V came to 5 bases and at J to 9 bases, leaving 9 bases not matched to a gene. The CDR3 is made up of 14 amino acids. Germline-derived CDR1 and CDR2 are SGHVS and FQNEAQ. DNA for the CDR3: TGTGCCAGCAGCCCGACAGGGCTGGGGAAAAAACTGTTTTTT. It specifies CASSPTGLGKKLFF.

This clone was recorded once. The rearrangement uses TRBV5-4 and TRBJ2-2; no clear D. Germline lookup yields CDR1 SGHNT and CDR2 YYREEE (reference sequence). The CDR3 consists of 11 residues. Trimming took 2 bases from V and 6 from J, leaving 2 bases between them. This CDR3 reads CASSFAGELFF. CDR3 nucleotides: TGTGCCAGCAGCTTTGCCGGGGAGCTGTTTTTT.

The genes are TRBV13 and TRBJ1-6; possibly TRBD1 for D (6 bases). The V and J ends lost 6 bases and 10 bases respectively, with 19 bases between them. The CDR3 covers 15 residues. Germline lookup yields CDR1 PRHDT and CDR2 FYEKMQ (reference sequence). The CDR3 region is CASRTRGGKESPLHF. As DNA, the CDR3 is TGTGCCAGCAGAACCCGGGGGGGCAAGGAGTCACCCCTCCACTTT.

The rearrangement links TRBV7-2 to TRBJ2-3; D perhaps matches TRBD2 (7 bases). The V gene lost 5 bases and the J gene lost 1 base, with 16 bases spanning the gap. Germline values: CDR1 SGHTA, CDR2 FQGNSA. The CDR3 totals 16 residues. The DNA of the CDR3 is TGTGCCAGCAGCACCGGAAAAGGGGGGGGCACAGATACGCAGTATTTT. Protein: CASSTGKGGGTDTQYF.

The chain carries TRBV7-6 and TRBJ2-3; D possibly corresponds to TRBD1 (6 bases). The V end lost 5 bases, the J end lost 11 bases, and 14 bases lay between the germline ends. The CDR3 has 12 amino acids. Germline lookup yields CDR1 SGHVS and CDR2 FNYEAQ. As DNA, the CDR3 is TGTGCCAGCAGCCTGACAGGCGTTGTGCAGTATTTT. It is translated as CASSLTGVVQYF.

This clone was counted between two and nine times. The chain uses TRBV6-4 and TRBJ2-1, with 8 bases matching TRBD1. CDR1 and CDR2 from the germline V gene are MRHNA and SNTAGT. V was pared by 6 bases and J by 3 bases, with 7 bases of the junction left unmatched. The CDR3 runs to 15 residues. The CDR3 here is CASSADRAGYNEQFF. In DNA, the CDR3 is TGTGCCAGCAGCGCGGACAGGGCAGGCTACAATGAGCAGTTCTTC.